This T cell receptor (beta chain) appears in the sequencing data of a study of spatial heterogeneity in lung cancer. Looking at the study overall: Around two years after resection was the median timing of the follow-up PBMC samples, which were sequenced when available.

Using its own MiXCR run on the 5' RACE reads, TCRdb lists one record per CDR3 protein. This table holds 25,000 to 30,000 distinct CDR3 sequences, around 6% found once. Regarding time point: blood at routine non-recurrence follow-up after resection. No cell sorting; template was whole RNA from tumor, lung tissue or PBMC. General observations from the study: Blood contained ubiquitous expanded tumor TCRs more at resection than at follow-up.

V dropped 8 bases and J dropped 2 bases, with 12 bases sitting between them. Germline V CDR1 and CDR2: SGHTA, FQGNSA. CDR3 length: 13 amino acids. In its sample, this clonotype was seen a few times. Antigen: not known. The rearrangement joins TRBV7-2 to TRBJ2-5; D might be TRBD2 (5 bases). This TCR was recovered from a male donor with early-stage non-small cell lung cancer. The material sequenced was PBMCs, taken at follow-up. CDR3 loop: CASVRSVQETQYF. CDR3 nucleotides: TGTGCCAGCGTCCGTAGCGTTCAAGAGACCCAGTACTTC.